A selection of T cell receptor beta chains follows, all from one sample in a study of T cell repertoires in cytomegalovirus infection. Their antigens are not known. TCRdb called the reads again in MiXCR, with one record for every CDR3 protein. The data hold 830,000 or so distinct CDR3 sequences, with approximately 32% observed a single time. The starting material was cultured CD8+ T cells from PBMCs, obtained from culture after CMV antigen stimulation. These receptor sequences come from a human donor in good health (CMV status not recorded). Some clones in this sample may be carry-over from other donors' samples. Each CDR3 is given with its conserved first and last residue. A D gene is named only where the DNA matches it firmly. Size is stated for part of the rows, as once, few or many counts, or as a class when the clone is expanded.

v_call: TRBV6-1
d_call: TRBD2
j_call: TRBJ2-3
clone_size: .
cdr3_aa: CASSAAGAWAQYF
cdr3_nt: TGTGCCAGCAGTGCGGCGGGAGCCTGGGCGCAGTATTTT

v_call: TRBV4-2
d_call: .
j_call: TRBJ2-2
clone_size: few
cdr3_aa: CASSQEGGHGELFF
cdr3_nt: TGTGCCAGCAGCCAAGAGGGGGGTCACGGGGAGCTGTTTTTT

v_call: TRBV7-9
d_call: .
j_call: TRBJ1-1
clone_size: .
cdr3_aa: CASSLVTGLNTEAFF
cdr3_nt: TGTGCCAGCAGCTTGGTGACAGGCCTGAACACTGAAGCTTTCTTT

v_call: TRBV19
d_call: .
j_call: TRBJ2-1
clone_size: .
cdr3_aa: CASSWPHNEQFF
cdr3_nt: TGTGCCAGTAGTTGGCCCCACAATGAGCAGTTCTTC

v_call: TRBV7-9
d_call: .
j_call: TRBJ1-4
clone_size: .
cdr3_aa: CASSPTGPGGEKLFF
cdr3_nt: TGTGCCAGCAGCCCGACGGGCCCCGGGGGTGAAAAACTGTTTTTT

v_call: TRBV7-9
d_call: TRBD1
j_call: TRBJ1-1
clone_size: .
cdr3_aa: CASSPQGSEAFF
cdr3_nt: TGTGCCAGCAGCCCACAGGGGTCTGAAGCTTTCTTT

v_call: TRBV10-3
d_call: .
j_call: TRBJ1-2
clone_size: few
cdr3_aa: CAIRQSYGYTF
cdr3_nt: TGTGCCATCAGACAGTCTTATGGCTACACCTTC

v_call: TRBV20-1
d_call: .
j_call: TRBJ2-3
clone_size: .
cdr3_aa: CSASSGYAGTDTQYF
cdr3_nt: TGCAGTGCTAGTAGTGGTTACGCGGGCACAGATACGCAGTATTTT

v_call: TRBV7-9
d_call: .
j_call: TRBJ1-1
clone_size: many
cdr3_aa: CASSLVAGANTEAFF
cdr3_nt: TGTGCCAGCAGCTTAGTTGCAGGGGCAAACACTGAAGCTTTCTTT

v_call: TRBV25-1
d_call: .
j_call: TRBJ2-7
clone_size: .
cdr3_aa: CASRPGPTAFYEQYF
cdr3_nt: TGTGCCAGCAGACCCGGCCCGACAGCTTTCTACGAGCAGTACTTC

v_call: TRBV5-6
d_call: .
j_call: TRBJ1-2
clone_size: .
cdr3_aa: CASSLWGLPLLIYTF
cdr3_nt: TGTGCCAGCAGCTTGTGGGGGCTTCCCTTACTTATCTACACCTTC

v_call: TRBV6-6
d_call: .
j_call: TRBJ1-1
clone_size: few
cdr3_aa: CASTVRTEAFF
cdr3_nt: TGTGCCAGCACAGTCCGAACTGAAGCTTTCTTT

v_call: TRBV27
d_call: .
j_call: TRBJ2-1
clone_size: .
cdr3_aa: CASSLSSRGGGPDNEQFF
cdr3_nt: TGTGCCAGCAGTTTATCCTCCCGAGGGGGGGGGCCAGACAATGAGCAGTTCTTC

v_call: TRBV28
d_call: .
j_call: TRBJ2-6
clone_size: few
cdr3_aa: CASRLGYSGANVLTF
cdr3_nt: TGTGCCAGCAGACTAGGGTACTCTGGGGCCAACGTCCTGACTTTC

v_call: TRBV7-9
d_call: .
j_call: TRBJ2-3
clone_size: .
cdr3_aa: CASSFITGPSTDTQYF
cdr3_nt: TGTGCCAGCAGCTTCATTACAGGGCCCAGCACAGATACGCAGTATTTT

v_call: TRBV5-1
d_call: .
j_call: TRBJ1-6
clone_size: .
cdr3_aa: CASTTGESSYNSPLHF
cdr3_nt: TGCGCCAGCACAACCGGGGAATCATCCTATAATTCACCCCTCCACTTT

v_call: TRBV7-6
d_call: .
j_call: TRBJ2-5
clone_size: .
cdr3_aa: CASSSNGGGETQYF
cdr3_nt: TGTGCCAGCAGCTCCAATGGGGGCGGGGAGACCCAGTACTTC

v_call: TRBV7-6
d_call: TRBD1
j_call: TRBJ1-1
clone_size: many
cdr3_aa: CASSKGQGDTEAFF
cdr3_nt: TGTGCCAGCAGCAAGGGACAGGGGGACACTGAAGCTTTCTTT

v_call: TRBV7-2
d_call: .
j_call: TRBJ2-5
clone_size: many
cdr3_aa: CASSLALMLAIQETQYF
cdr3_nt: TGTGCCAGCAGCTTAGCGCTGATGTTAGCCATCCAAGAGACCCAGTACTTC

v_call: TRBV4-1
d_call: .
j_call: TRBJ2-5
clone_size: few
cdr3_aa: CASSHAYYGGRQETQYF
cdr3_nt: TGCGCCAGCAGCCATGCCTACTATGGGGGAAGGCAAGAGACCCAGTACTTC

v_call: TRBV23-1
d_call: .
j_call: TRBJ1-2
clone_size: .
cdr3_aa: CARRSDYTF
cdr3_nt: TGCGCCAGGAGGTCGGACTACACCTTC

v_call: TRBV10-2
d_call: .
j_call: TRBJ1-5
clone_size: many
cdr3_aa: CATRDPLRNQPQHF
cdr3_nt: TGCGCCACCAGGGACCCTCTGCGCAATCAGCCCCAGCATTTT

v_call: TRBV3-1
d_call: TRBD1
j_call: TRBJ2-3
clone_size: .
cdr3_aa: CASSQAGTEGDTQYF
cdr3_nt: TGTGCCAGCAGCCAAGCAGGGACAGAGGGGGATACGCAGTATTTT

v_call: TRBV25-1
d_call: .
j_call: TRBJ1-4
clone_size: .
cdr3_aa: CASSTRQQRVTNEKLFF
cdr3_nt: TGTGCCAGCAGTACCCGACAGCAACGGGTAACTAATGAAAAACTGTTTTTT

v_call: TRBV25-1
d_call: .
j_call: TRBJ2-5
clone_size: .
cdr3_aa: CASSDSDRSRETQYF
cdr3_nt: TGTGCCAGCAGTGACTCGGACAGATCGCGAGAGACCCAGTACTTC

v_call: TRBV4-1
d_call: TRBD2
j_call: TRBJ2-7
clone_size: .
cdr3_aa: CASSSVPGLAGVSSYEQYF
cdr3_nt: TGCGCCAGCAGCTCCGTCCCGGGACTAGCGGGGGTAAGCTCCTACGAGCAGTACTTC

v_call: TRBV10-3
d_call: TRBD2
j_call: TRBJ2-7
clone_size: .
cdr3_aa: CAISGTSGAEQYF
cdr3_nt: TGTGCCATTTCCGGGACTAGCGGGGCCGAGCAGTACTTC

v_call: TRBV20-1
d_call: .
j_call: TRBJ1-3
clone_size: few
cdr3_aa: CSAIRGGEGNTIYF
cdr3_nt: TGCAGTGCTATAAGGGGAGGGGAAGGAAACACCATATATTTT

v_call: TRBV6-2/TRBV6-3
d_call: .
j_call: TRBJ1-1
clone_size: .
cdr3_aa: CASSYRDLDTEAFF
cdr3_nt: TGTGCCAGCAGTTACAGGGATCTTGACACTGAAGCTTTCTTT

v_call: TRBV27
d_call: TRBD1
j_call: TRBJ1-5
clone_size: few
cdr3_aa: CASREGQGAFQPQHF
cdr3_nt: TGTGCCAGCAGGGAGGGACAGGGGGCCTTTCAGCCCCAGCATTTT

v_call: TRBV7-9
d_call: .
j_call: TRBJ1-2
clone_size: few
cdr3_aa: CASSLGLIGYGYTF
cdr3_nt: TGTGCCAGCAGCTTAGGCCTGATCGGCTATGGCTACACCTTC

v_call: TRBV3-1
d_call: TRBD1
j_call: TRBJ1-1
clone_size: .
cdr3_aa: CASSRVPGQEANTEAFF
cdr3_nt: TGTGCCAGCAGCCGAGTACCGGGACAGGAAGCCAACACTGAAGCTTTCTTT

v_call: TRBV6-2/TRBV6-3
d_call: .
j_call: TRBJ2-6
clone_size: few
cdr3_aa: CASSYSGASGANVLTF
cdr3_nt: TGTGCCAGCAGTTACTCAGGGGCCTCTGGGGCCAACGTCCTGACTTTC

v_call: TRBV6-1
d_call: .
j_call: TRBJ1-5
clone_size: many
cdr3_aa: CASSPIHWDSNQPQHF
cdr3_nt: TGTGCCAGCAGTCCTATTCACTGGGATAGCAATCAGCCCCAGCATTTT

v_call: TRBV12-5
d_call: .
j_call: TRBJ1-5
clone_size: .
cdr3_aa: CASGDQGTDQPQHF
cdr3_nt: TGTGCTAGTGGTGATCAGGGCACTGATCAGCCCCAGCATTTT

v_call: TRBV7-9
d_call: .
j_call: TRBJ2-2
clone_size: many
cdr3_aa: CASSLDSRRVELFF
cdr3_nt: TGTGCCAGCAGCTTAGACTCGAGGAGGGTAGAGCTGTTTTTT

v_call: TRBV4-1
d_call: .
j_call: TRBJ1-2
clone_size: few
cdr3_aa: CASSQGPVITF
cdr3_nt: TGCGCCAGCAGCCAAGGTCCCGTTATCACCTTC

v_call: TRBV4-1
d_call: .
j_call: TRBJ1-5
clone_size: few
cdr3_aa: CASSQTGHNQPQHF
cdr3_nt: TGCGCCAGCAGCCAAACAGGACACAATCAGCCCCAGCATTTT

v_call: TRBV19
d_call: .
j_call: TRBJ1-1
clone_size: .
cdr3_aa: CASSIGYTEAFF
cdr3_nt: TGTGCCAGTAGTATCGGGTACACTGAAGCTTTCTTT

v_call: TRBV5-6
d_call: .
j_call: TRBJ2-5
clone_size: few
cdr3_aa: CASSLPGTQETQYF
cdr3_nt: TGTGCCAGCAGCTTACCAGGAACCCAAGAGACCCAGTACTTC

v_call: TRBV12-3/TRBV12-4
d_call: TRBD1
j_call: TRBJ1-5
clone_size: .
cdr3_aa: CASSPPRQGDGQPQHF
cdr3_nt: TGTGCCAGCAGTCCCCCAAGACAGGGGGACGGTCAGCCCCAGCATTTT

v_call: TRBV7-8
d_call: .
j_call: TRBJ2-3
clone_size: many
cdr3_aa: CASTRGGSNTDTQYF
cdr3_nt: TGTGCCAGTACGAGAGGGGGGAGTAACACAGATACGCAGTATTTT

v_call: TRBV7-2
d_call: TRBD1
j_call: TRBJ2-5
clone_size: many
cdr3_aa: CASSFPGTVYQETQYF
cdr3_nt: TGTGCCAGCAGCTTTCCCGGGACAGTGTACCAAGAGACCCAGTACTTC

v_call: TRBV20-1
d_call: .
j_call: TRBJ2-7
clone_size: once
cdr3_aa: CNARPPPSASRVEQYF
cdr3_nt: TGCAATGCTAGACCCCCACCATCGGCCTCGAGAGTCGAGCAGTACTTC